What follows are 23 T cell receptor beta chains derived from one specimen sequenced in a study. Tregs were sorted as CD4+CD25+CD127-/low cells. TCRdb called the 5' RACE reads again in MiXCR, with one record for every CDR3 protein. The sample holds under 65,000 distinct CDR3 sequences, around 21% seen once. Sequencing was performed on tumor-infiltrating Tregs sorted from the breast tumor. The receptor set was obtained from a female donor with breast cancer.

This clonotype was detected only a few times. The CDR3 nucleotides read TGTGCCAGCAGCCGCTTCGGCCTCAACGAGCAGTACTTC. The encoded protein is CASSRFGLNEQYF. The V call is TRBV28, the J call TRBJ2-7, with unresolved D. The CDR3 runs 13 residues. Trimming shortened V by 6 bases and J by 5 bases, and 14 bases separated the two germline ends. Germline CDR1 is MDHEN and CDR2 is SYDVKM.

This clonotype was seen only a few times. The chain is built from TRBV28 and TRBJ1-5; D is unclear. Germline CDR1 and CDR2: MDHEN and SYDVKM. This CDR3 has 18 amino acids. V lost 5 bases and J lost 2, with 22 bases in between. CDR3 in amino acids: CASSPTWVRVYGNQPQHF. CDR3 DNA sequence: TGTGCCAGCAGTCCGACATGGGTAAGGGTCTACGGCAATCAGCCCCAGCATTTT.

The table lists this clonotype with a few counts. V and J are TRBV6-1 and TRBJ2-5; tentative D call: TRBD2 (5 bases). Germline V gene data show CDR1 as MNHNS and CDR2 as SASEGT. V lost 6 bases to trimming and J lost 3 bases, with 14 bases between them. The CDR3 contains 14 residues. The DNA of the CDR3 is TGTGCCAGCAGGAACCCCGGGGTTAAAGAGACCCAGTACTTC. Protein product: CASRNPGVKETQYF.

This clonotype was picked up a small number of times. This sequence joins TRBV7-2 and TRBJ2-5; D is possibly TRBD2 (6 bases). The CDR3 runs to 15 residues. Germline-derived CDR1 and CDR2 are SGHTA and FQGNSA. V lost 1 base, J lost 7 bases, and 16 bases lay in between. CDR3 nucleotide sequence: TGTGCCAGCAGCTTAGTAGGGGAGGACCTATGGACCCAGTACTTC. It specifies CASSLVGEDLWTQYF.

This chain links TRBV4-1 with TRBJ2-5, with 9 bases lining up with TRBD1. The V gene end was trimmed by 4 bases and the J gene end by 4 bases; junction bases not matched to a gene: 7. CDR1 and CDR2 from the germline V gene are MGHRA and YSYEKL. This CDR3 spans 15 amino acids. The CDR3 nucleotides are TGCGCCAGCAGCCGTCCCGGGACAGGGCGAGAGACCCAGTACTTC. It specifies CASSRPGTGRETQYF.

V gene TRBV5-1 combines with J gene TRBJ2-7; tentatively, D is TRBD2 (6 bases). CDR3 length equals 13 residues. Trimming removed 5 bases from V and 2 bases from J, with 11 bases in between. In germline, CDR1 is SGHRS, CDR2 YFSETQ. The CDR3 loop reads CASRPSVPYEQYF. CDR3 bases: TGCGCCAGCAGGCCTAGCGTACCCTACGAGCAGTACTTC.

The chain has TRBV4-3 and TRBJ2-2; tentatively, D is TRBD2 (6 bases). The CDR3 has 16 amino acids. V was clipped by 0 bases and J by 7 bases, with 15 bases between them. Germline V CDR1 and CDR2: LGHNA, YSLEER. The CDR3, as DNA: TGCGCCAGCAGCCAAGATGGAGGGGTGAGCGGCGGGGAGCTGTTTTTT. Translated, it gives CASSQDGGVSGGELFF.

This clonotype was counted many times. V and J are TRBV6-2 or TRBV6-3 and TRBJ2-7; D uncertain. The CDR3 sequence is 12 residues long. Per germline, CDR1 MNHEY and CDR2 SVGEGT. Trimming left V 5 bases short and J 3 bases short, with 8 bases between. Written as DNA, the CDR3 is TGTGCCAGCAGTAAGACAAACTACGAGCAGTACTTC. Its translation: CASSKTNYEQYF.

The V gene is TRBV7-2, the J gene TRBJ2-6; D may be TRBD2 (5 bases). CDR3 size: 16 residues. Germline CDR1 is SGHTA and CDR2 is FQGNSA. Trimming took 3 bases from V and 5 from J, leaving 14 bases between them. The CDR3 nucleotides are TGTGCCAGCAGCTTCCTCAGCGGCGGCCGGGCCAACGTCCTGACTTTC. Translation gives CASSFLSGGRANVLTF.

This clonotype has a single count. This may be a read error, as it is one base from a much larger clone. The V call is TRBV9, the J call TRBJ2-6; no definite D call. Germline-derived CDR1 and CDR2 are SGDLS and YYNGEE. The CDR3 runs 17 residues. V was clipped by 0 bases and J by 1 base, with 11 bases between them. The CDR3 reads CASSVDPSRSGANVLTF. CDR3 nucleotides: TGTGCCAGCAGCGTAGACCCCTCTAGGTCTGGGGCCAACGTCCTGACTTTC.

CDR3 loop: CASSSGLAGGVQFF. The CDR3 nucleotides are TGTGCCAGCTCATCGGGACTAGCGGGAGGGGTGCAGTTCTTC. J is TRBJ2-1 and V is TRBV18; 16 nucleotides align to TRBD2. Trimming removed 5 bases from V and 12 bases from J; junction bases left unmatched: 4. This CDR3 region has 14 residues. Germline CDR1 KGHSH, CDR2 LQKENI.

This clonotype appeared a few times. The chain combines TRBV15 with TRBJ2-1, with TRBD2 matching over 8 bases. The length of the CDR3 is 16 residues. The V segment lost 4 bases and the J segment 4 bases; nucleotides outside the gene matches: 9. The germline gives CDR1 LNHNV, CDR2 YYDKDF (reference sequence). CDR3: CATSTPSGGRYNEQFF. CDR3 DNA: TGTGCCACCAGCACCCCAAGCGGGGGCCGGTACAATGAGCAGTTCTTC.

This sequence joins TRBV7-2 and TRBJ2-7, with no clear D. Germline lookup yields CDR1 SGHTA and CDR2 FQGNSA. Trimming removed 5 bases from V and 1 base from J, with 12 bases in between. This CDR3 has 14 amino acids. CDR3 nucleotide sequence: TGTGCCAGCAGCCCTCTGTATAGTTCCTACGAGCAGTACTTC. Protein product: CASSPLYSSYEQYF.

This clonotype was recorded a few times. The CDR3 nucleotides read TGCAGCGGGGAGGGTGACGGGCGCGAGCAGTACTTC. Translating gives CSGEGDGREQYF. The genes are TRBV29-1 and TRBJ2-7; TRBD2 agrees at 7 bases. CDR1 and CDR2 (germline): SQVTM, ANQGSEA. The CDR3 covers 12 residues. Trimming removed 7 bases from V and 6 bases from J; junction bases left unmatched: 9.

This clonotype was detected only once. V gene TRBV11-2 combines with J gene TRBJ2-7; D ambiguous. This CDR3 has 12 amino acids. Trimming took off 5 bases at V and 6 bases at J, with 11 bases between the two ends. The germline CDR1 and CDR2 sequences are SGHAT and FQNNGV. CDR3 residues: CASSPIEGEQYF. The DNA for the CDR3 is TGTGCCAGCAGCCCAATCGAAGGCGAGCAGTACTTC. Using reference TRBV11-2 and TRBJ2-7 for the parts outside the CDR3, the full variable domain is EAGVAQSPRYKIIEKRQSVAFWCNPISGHATLYWYQQILGQGPKLLIQFQNNGVVDDSQLPKDRFSAERLKGVDSTLKIQPAKLEDSAVYLCASSPIEGEQYFGPGTRLTVT.

This clonotype was seen a handful of times. The chain joins TRBV9 to TRBJ2-7; the match to TRBD2 covers 11 bases. The length of the CDR3 is 15 residues. V lost 4 bases to trimming and J lost 7 bases; unmatched junction nucleotides: 10. CDR1 SGDLS and CDR2 YYNGEE come from the germline V gene. Written as DNA, the CDR3 is TGTGCCAGCAGCTCGGGACTAGCGGCCCCCTGGGAGCAGTACTTC. It specifies CASSSGLAAPWEQYF.

The rearrangement uses TRBV6-5 and TRBJ1-5; D might be TRBD1 (5 bases). Germline V gene data show CDR1 as MNHEY and CDR2 as SVGAGI. V was clipped by 5 bases and J by 6 bases, with 17 bases between them. CDR3 length: 15 residues. In DNA, the CDR3 is TGTGCCAGCAGTGATTCCCCGGGACCCAGTCAGCCCCAGCATTTT. It encodes CASSDSPGPSQPQHF.

This clonotype was counted a few times. The chain is built from TRBV7-2 and TRBJ1-6; weak D call: TRBD1 (5 bases). V lost 2 bases and J 10 bases, leaving 12 bases between the germline ends. The germline V gene encodes CDR1 SGHTA and CDR2 FQGNSA. The CDR3 sequence is 14 residues long. The CDR3 spells CASSLRGLGSPLHF. The CDR3 bases are TGTGCCAGCAGCTTAAGGGGTTTGGGGTCACCCCTCCACTTT.

A few counts support this clonotype. The rearrangement links TRBV5-1 to TRBJ1-1; D is ambiguous. The ends were cut back, 2 bases at V and 0 bases at J, with 5 bases in the middle. Looked up from germline, CDR1 is SGHRS and CDR2 is YFSETQ. This CDR3 comprises 13 residues. The CDR3 spells CASSFTVNTEAFF. CDR3 coding DNA: TGCGCCAGCAGCTTCACAGTGAACACTGAAGCTTTCTTT.

The table lists this clonotype with many counts. V and J are TRBV28 and TRBJ2-2; D call uncertain. V was shortened by 4 bases and J by 0 bases, with 6 bases between the two germline ends. CDR1 MDHEN and CDR2 SYDVKM come from the germline V gene. The CDR3 has 14 amino acids. Here the CDR3 DNA reads TGTGCCAGCAGTTCGACTCCGAACACCGGGGAGCTGTTTTTT. Protein sequence: CASSSTPNTGELFF.

The chain combines TRBV27 with TRBJ1-5; D is undetermined. The ends were cut back, 5 bases at V and 4 bases at J, with 6 bases in the middle. CDR3 size: 12 residues. The germline V gene has CDR1 MNHEY and CDR2 SMNVEV (reference sequence). In DNA form, the CDR3 reads TGTGCCAGCAGTGAGCTGAATCAGCCCCAGCATTTT. Translation: CASSELNQPQHF.

This clonotype was counted at least ten times. V is TRBV6-5 and J is TRBJ1-1; D may be TRBD1 (6 bases). The CDR3 sequence is 15 residues long. Germline lookup yields CDR1 MNHEY and CDR2 SVGAGI. Trimming cost V 2 bases and J 1 base, with 11 bases left between them. For the CDR3, the DNA is TGTGCCAGCAGTTACCATGACAGGCCGAACACTGAAGCTTTCTTT. Amino acid sequence: CASSYHDRPNTEAFF.

The table lists this clonotype with many counts. The gene calls are TRBV9 and TRBJ1-2; no clear D. Per the germline V gene, CDR1 is SGDLS and CDR2 is YYNGEE. With 4 bases removed from V and 4 bases from J, the gap between germline ends came to 11 bases. This CDR3 has 13 residues. In DNA form, the CDR3 reads TGTGCCAGCAGCAGTCAGCGCGGCTATGGCTACACCTTC. It yields the protein CASSSQRGYGYTF.